This record concerns one T cell receptor (beta chain) sequence. This sample stems from a study of cytomegalovirus exposure and HLA in healthy donors. Trimming removed 0 bases at V and 2 bases at J, with 10 bases between. Germline CDR1 is SGHAT and CDR2 is FQNNGV. The CDR3 loop spans 15 amino acids. PCR employed 60 Vbeta and 13 Jbeta primers. Data came from immunoSEQ multiplex PCR; TCRdb stores just in-frame clones and leaves some out. The sample holds 54,000 or so clones, roughly 50% seen once. Sequencing was done on a sample of PBMCs. The TCR sequence derives from a human donor in good health. The chain has TRBV11-2 and TRBJ1-2; D is undetermined. The CDR3 protein is CASSLEAKPNYGYTF. CDR3 in DNA: TGTGCCAGCAGCTTAGAGGCCAAACCAAACTATGGCTACACCTTC.